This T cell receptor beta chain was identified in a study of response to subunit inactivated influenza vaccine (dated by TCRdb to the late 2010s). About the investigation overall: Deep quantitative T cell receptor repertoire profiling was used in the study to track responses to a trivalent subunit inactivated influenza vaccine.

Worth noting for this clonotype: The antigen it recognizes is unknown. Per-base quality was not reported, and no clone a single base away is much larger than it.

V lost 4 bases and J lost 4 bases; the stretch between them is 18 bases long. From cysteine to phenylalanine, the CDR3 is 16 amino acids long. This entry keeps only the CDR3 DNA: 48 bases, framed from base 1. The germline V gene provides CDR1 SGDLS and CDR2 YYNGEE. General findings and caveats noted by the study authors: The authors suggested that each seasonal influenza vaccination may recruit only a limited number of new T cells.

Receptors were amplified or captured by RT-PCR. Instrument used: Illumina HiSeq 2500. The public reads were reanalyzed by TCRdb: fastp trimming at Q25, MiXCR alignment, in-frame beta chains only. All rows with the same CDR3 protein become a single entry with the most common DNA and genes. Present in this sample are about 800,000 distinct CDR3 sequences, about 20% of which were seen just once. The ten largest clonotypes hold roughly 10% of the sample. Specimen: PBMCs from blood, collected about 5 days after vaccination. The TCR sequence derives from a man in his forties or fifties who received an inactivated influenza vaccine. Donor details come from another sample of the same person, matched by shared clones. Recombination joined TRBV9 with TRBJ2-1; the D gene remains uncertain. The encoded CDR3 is CASSQIPRTAYNEQFF. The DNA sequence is TGTGCCAGCAGCCAAATACCACGGACGGCTTACAATGAGCAGTTCTTC.